This entry lists 9 T cell receptor beta chains sequenced from one sample in a study of blood T cell repertoires in COVID-19. TCRdb's table, derived via immunoSEQ multiplex PCR, lists solely in-frame clones and lacks some. The sample records about 200,000 clones, over 75% being singletons. Sequenced sample: peripheral blood. The receptors here all came from a man in his fifties with COVID-19, enrolled during active disease.

V gene TRBV7-8 combines with J gene TRBJ2-7, with 7 bases fitting TRBD2. From germline, CDR1 is SGHVS and CDR2 FQNEAQ. The CDR3 runs to 12 residues. V shed 5 bases and J 8 bases; nucleotides not matched to a gene: 6. The CDR3: CASSPRAGQQYF. CDR3 DNA sequence: TGTGCCAGCAGCCCCCGAGCGGGGCAGCAGTACTTC.

This chain connects TRBV28 to TRBJ1-5, with 7 bases lining up with TRBD1. The CDR3 length is 14 residues. Trimming took 2 bases from V and 9 from J; bases not matched to a gene: 7. The germline gives CDR1 MDHEN, CDR2 SYDVKM. In DNA, the CDR3 is TGTGCCAGCAGTTTAGGACAGGCCTTAGGGCCCCAGCATTTT. As protein: CASSLGQALGPQHF.

This clone was observed a few times. The chain recombines TRBV5-1 with TRBJ1-3; no clear D gene. CDR3 length: 14 residues. Trimming cost V 3 bases and J 4 bases, with 11 bases left between them. Germline V gene lookup returns CDR1 SGHRS and CDR2 YFSETQ. The CDR3 bases are TGCGCCAGCAGCTCCCTATCGGGGGGAAACACCATATATTTT. This translates into CASSSLSGGNTIYF. The variable domain in full, with the rest retrieved from reference TRBV5-1 and TRBJ1-3, is KAGVTQTPRYLIKTRGQQVTLSCSPISGHRSVSWYQQTPGQGLQFLFEYFSETQRNKGNFPGRFSGRQFSNSRSEMNVSTLELGDSALYLCASSSLSGGNTIYFGEGSWLTVV.

The rearrangement uses TRBV24-1 and TRBJ1-5; a weak D match, TRBD1 (6 bases). This CDR3 contains 16 residues. V was pared by 3 bases and J by 4 bases, with 15 bases between. Germline V gives CDR1 KGHDR, CDR2 SFDVKD. CDR3 sequence (DNA): TGTGCCACCAGTGATACCACAGGGCCGGGGAATCAGCCCCAGCATTTT. Translating it yields CATSDTTGPGNQPQHF.

This clone was seen a single time. This sample also contains other DNA sequences that code for the same CDR3. This chain joins TRBV7-2 and TRBJ2-5, with D perhaps matching TRBD1 (6 bases). The CDR3 is 13 residues long. Germline CDR1 reads SGHTA; CDR2 reads FQGNSA. The V gene lost 1 base and the J gene lost 4 bases, with 7 bases spanning the gap. This chain's CDR3 is CASSLVGGETQYF. The CDR3 DNA reads TGTGCCAGCAGCTTAGTAGGGGGAGAGACCCAGTACTTC.

The table lists this clone with a count of one. This chain links TRBV11-1 with TRBJ1-1, with 7 bases aligning to TRBD1. CDR1 SGHAT and CDR2 FQDESV come from the germline V gene (reference sequence). This CDR3 is built from 15 residues. V lost 5 bases and J lost 7; bases outside the gene matches: 13. The CDR3 nucleotides are TGTGCCAGCAGCCTTCAGACAGGGCGACCCCTTGAAGCTTTCTTT. It yields the protein CASSLQTGRPLEAFF.

The rearrangement links TRBV10-3 to TRBJ2-3, with 9 bases lining up with TRBD1. V trimming: 7 bases; J trimming: 5 bases; junction bases outside the gene matches: 10. The CDR3 is made up of 15 amino acids. Germline V gene lookup returns CDR1 ENHRY and CDR2 SYGVKD. The CDR3 sequence: CAIKDQGQGGDTQYF. As DNA, the CDR3 is TGTGCCATCAAGGACCAGGGACAGGGTGGAGATACGCAGTATTTT.

The rearrangement joins TRBV28 to TRBJ2-1; D uncertain. The CDR3 loop spans 12 amino acids. V lost 4 bases to trimming and J lost 4 bases, with 5 bases between them. CDR1 is MDHEN and CDR2 is SYDVKM in the germline V gene. The CDR3 is CASSSIYNEQFF. The CDR3 DNA follows: TGTGCCAGCAGTTCTATATACAATGAGCAGTTCTTC.

J is TRBJ1-2 and V is TRBV23-1, with D tentatively TRBD1 (6 bases). TRBV23-1 is flagged as an ORF with uncertain function. This CDR3 spans 16 amino acids. The V end was cut by 1 base, the J end by 8 bases, with 20 bases between. The CDR3 DNA reads as TGCGCCAGCAGTCAATGGGATGCAGGGGCTCTGGAAGGCTACACCTTC. Its translation: CASSQWDAGALEGYTF.